These 29 T cell receptor beta chains were all obtained from the same sample, sequenced in a study of blood T cell repertoires in COVID-19. Generated by immunoSEQ multiplex PCR, the TCRdb table keeps only in-frame clones and is missing some. Of approximately 300,000 clones listed, 75% to 90% are singletons. The sample was peripheral blood. These receptors all come from a young man with acute or convalescent COVID-19.

The chain joins TRBV19 to TRBJ2-6; TRBD1 matches at 7 bases. The V gene's germline CDR1 is LNHDA and CDR2 SQIVND (reference sequence). The CDR3 totals 18 residues. Trimming took 5 bases from V and 0 from J; bases not matched to a gene: 10. In DNA, the CDR3 is TGTGCCAGTAGTCTAAGACAGGGTTCTTTCTCTGGGGCCAACGTCCTGACTTTC. Amino acid sequence: CASSLRQGSFSGANVLTF.

V usage is TRBV10-1 and J usage is TRBJ2-7; no clear D gene. This CDR3 contains 10 residues. Germline lookup yields CDR1 WNHNN and CDR2 SYGVQD (reference sequence). The V end lost 5 bases, the J end lost 3 bases, and 2 bases lay between the germline ends. The CDR3 protein is CASSRYEQYF. Here the CDR3 DNA reads TGCGCCAGCAGTCGCTACGAGCAGTACTTC.

The V gene is TRBV12-5, the J gene TRBJ2-3; 10 nucleotides agree with TRBD2. Germline V gene sequence: CDR1 LGHNT, CDR2 FRNRAP. The CDR3 runs 16 residues. The V gene end was trimmed by 3 bases and the J gene end by 8 bases; junction bases not matched to a gene: 11. This CDR3 reads CASGLWTSGAPGTQYF. Here the CDR3 DNA reads TGTGCTAGTGGTTTATGGACTAGCGGAGCGCCCGGTACGCAGTATTTT.

The genes are TRBV6-5 and TRBJ1-6; D unresolved. With 0 bases removed from V and 7 bases from J, the gap between germline ends came to 13 bases. The CDR3 contains 16 residues. Germline V gene data show CDR1 as MNHEY and CDR2 as SVGAGI. CDR3 DNA: TGTGCCAGCAGTTACTCCTATCAGGTTCTCAATTCACCCCTCCACTTT. This gives the protein CASSYSYQVLNSPLHF.

The J gene is TRBJ2-7, the V gene TRBV6-4; 7 bases agree with TRBD2. V was pared by 3 bases and J by 6 bases, with 5 bases of the junction left unmatched. The CDR3 is made up of 13 amino acids. Germline-derived CDR1 and CDR2 are MRHNA and SNTAGT. The CDR3 here is CASSEGGDGEQYF. DNA for the CDR3: TGTGCCAGCAGTGAGGGGGGGGATGGCGAGCAGTACTTC.

This chain uses TRBV1 with TRBJ2-3; whether TRBD2, the table's D call, matches the DNA was not checked. TRBV1 is reported as a pseudogene. The CDR3 covers 16 residues. CDR3: CTSSLTSGTSTDTQYF. In DNA, the CDR3 is TGCACCAGCAGCCTCACTAGCGGAACTAGCACAGATACGCAGTATTTT.

The chain couples TRBV30 to TRBJ1-5; D gene ambiguous. This CDR3 region has 13 residues. CDR1 and CDR2 from the germline V gene are GTSNPN and SVGIG (reference sequence). V was trimmed by 1 base and J by 5 bases, leaving 9 bases between them. This CDR3 reads CAWSGERDQPQHF. Written as DNA, the CDR3 is TGTGCCTGGAGTGGTGAACGGGATCAGCCCCAGCATTTT.

V is TRBV2 and J is TRBJ2-5; the D gene is possibly TRBD2 (6 bases). Trimming left V 1 base short and J 5 bases short, with 17 bases between. The CDR3 has 16 residues. Germline V lookup: CDR1 SNHLY, CDR2 FYNNEI. The CDR3 here is CASSEGDGRRWETQYF. In DNA form, the CDR3 reads TGTGCCAGCAGTGAAGGGGACGGGAGACGCTGGGAGACCCAGTACTTC.

The chain recombines TRBV7-9 with TRBJ1-1; D not resolved. Deletions cut 2 bases from V and 0 bases from J, with 4 bases between. In germline, CDR1 is SEHNR, CDR2 FQNEAQ (reference sequence). The CDR3 has 13 amino acids. As DNA, the CDR3 is TGTGCCAGCAGCTTACAGGTGAACACTGAAGCTTTCTTT. Translated, it gives CASSLQVNTEAFF.

The V call is TRBV4-1, the J call TRBJ1-3, with no clear D. Germline CDR1 is MGHRA and CDR2 is YSYEKL. The CDR3 contains 15 residues. V lost 0 bases, J lost 4 bases, and 10 bases lay in between. In DNA form, the CDR3 reads TGCGCCAGCAGCCAAGATCGGGTTCTAGGAAACACCATATATTTT. Amino acid sequence: CASSQDRVLGNTIYF.

This chain uses TRBV27 with TRBJ1-6, with D possibly TRBD1 on 6 matching bases. The CDR3 contains 17 residues. Trimming cost V 3 bases and J 9 bases, with 21 bases left between them. Germline CDR1 is MNHEY and CDR2 is SMNVEV (reference sequence). The CDR3 nucleotides read TGTGCCAGCAGTTTTGGGCGTAGGGGGTGGTCGGGTTCACCCCTCCACTTT. This gives the protein CASSFGRRGWSGSPLHF.

The chain employs TRBV7-8 and TRBJ1-5, with 8 bases aligning to TRBD1. The trim removed 1 base at V and 6 bases at J, leaving 8 bases unmatched. CDR1 is SGHVS, CDR2 FQNEAQ, per germline. The CDR3 contains 16 residues. The CDR3 sequence: CASSLVSRGLGQPQHF. DNA of the CDR3: TGTGCCAGCAGCTTAGTCTCCAGGGGGCTCGGTCAGCCCCAGCATTTT.

The count of this clone is one. For the CDR3, the DNA is TGTGCCAGCACCACAGCGACAGGGGGGAGTACTGAAGCTTTCTTT. Protein: CASTTATGGSTEAFF. The chain has TRBV7-9 and TRBJ1-1; TRBD1 matches at 9 bases. Germline V lookup: CDR1 SEHNR, CDR2 FQNEAQ (reference sequence). V shed 7 bases and J 5 bases; nucleotides not matched to a gene: 11. This CDR3 is 15 amino acids long.

This chain joins TRBV28 and TRBJ2-5; possible D gene TRBD2, 6 bases. This CDR3 comprises 14 residues. From germline, CDR1 is MDHEN and CDR2 SYDVKM. V gave up 7 bases and J gave up 5 bases, with 17 bases separating them. The CDR3 reads CASNRGYSGETQYF. The CDR3 DNA is TGTGCCAGCAATCGGGGGTACTCTGGGGAGACCCAGTACTTC.

V gene TRBV5-1 combines with J gene TRBJ2-1, with 7 bases matching TRBD2. This CDR3 has 13 amino acids. The V gene's germline CDR1 is SGHRS and CDR2 YFSETQ. With V trimmed by 1 base and J by 9 bases, 4 bases remained unmatched. The CDR3 DNA is TGCGCCAGCAGCTTGTTGGAGCGGGGTGAGCAGTTCTTC. It encodes CASSLLERGEQFF. The whole variable domain, filled in from reference TRBV5-1 and TRBJ2-1, reads KAGVTQTPRYLIKTRGQQVTLSCSPISGHRSVSWYQQTPGQGLQFLFEYFSETQRNKGNFPGRFSGRQFSNSRSEMNVSTLELGDSALYLCASSLLERGEQFFGPGTRLTVL.

This chain uses TRBV11-3 with TRBJ2-7; D is perhaps TRBD2 (6 bases). This CDR3 is built from 14 residues. CDR1 and CDR2 from the germline V gene are SGHNT and YENEEA. The germline V and J ends were trimmed by 4 bases and 0 bases, with 10 bases remaining between them. The chain's CDR3 is CASSSGSNSYEQYF. The CDR3 DNA follows: TGTGCCAGCAGCTCCGGGAGCAACTCCTACGAGCAGTACTTC.

V is TRBV7-2 and J is TRBJ1-1, with 11 bases lining up with TRBD1. Trimming removed 5 bases from V and 4 bases from J; junction bases left unmatched: 12. The germline CDR1 and CDR2 sequences are SGHTA and FQGNSA. The CDR3 has 17 residues. CDR3 amino acids: CASSPPGLGTGGTEAFF. Written as DNA, the CDR3 is TGTGCCAGCAGCCCACCGGGGCTCGGGACAGGGGGCACTGAAGCTTTCTTT.

The rearrangement uses TRBV15 and TRBJ2-7; D possibly corresponds to TRBD2 (6 bases). Trimming stripped 5 bases from V and 4 bases from J, with 12 bases between. Germline V gene lookup returns CDR1 LNHNV and CDR2 YYDKDF (reference sequence). CDR3 size: 13 residues. This CDR3 is CATSRDLMYEQYF. Here the CDR3 DNA reads TGTGCCACCAGCCGGGACTTAATGTACGAGCAGTACTTC.

This chain joins TRBV27 and TRBJ2-1, with TRBD1 matching over 9 bases. J was trimmed by 7 bases and V by 10 bases; bases with no gene match: 5. Germline CDR1 reads MNHEY; CDR2 reads SMNVEV (reference sequence). CDR3 length: 12 amino acids. The CDR3 DNA reads as TGTGCCACACAGGGGGCGTCTAATGAGCAGTTCTTC. This encodes CATQGASNEQFF.

The V call is TRBV5-6, the J call TRBJ1-3, with 7 nucleotides matching TRBD1. Trimming at V came to 0 bases and at J to 0 bases, leaving 0 bases not matched to a gene. The CDR3 extends over 15 amino acids. Germline CDR1 is SGHDT and CDR2 is YYEEEE. The CDR3: CASSLGTGSGNTIYF. DNA of the CDR3: TGTGCCAGCAGCTTGGGGACAGGCTCTGGAAACACCATATATTTT. Together with reference TRBV5-6 and TRBJ1-3, the CDR3 gives the full variable domain: DAGVTQSPTHLIKTRGQQVTLRCSPKSGHDTVSWYQQALGQGPQFIFQYYEEEERQRGNFPDRFSGHQFPNYSSELNVNALLLGDSALYLCASSLGTGSGNTIYFGEGSWLTVV.

This clone was observed a handful of times. The chain carries TRBV19 and TRBJ2-7, with TRBD2 matching over 8 bases. The V gene end was trimmed by 5 bases and the J gene end by 3 bases; junction bases not matched to a gene: 9. This CDR3 is built from 15 residues. Germline V CDR1 and CDR2: LNHDA, SQIVND (reference sequence). This CDR3 reads CASSSSVSGSYEQYF. The CDR3 nucleotides read TGTGCCAGTAGTTCCTCCGTCAGCGGGAGCTACGAGCAGTACTTC.

This clone was recorded once. V usage is TRBV28 and J usage is TRBJ2-7; unclear D gene. CDR1 is MDHEN, CDR2 SYDVKM, per germline. The CDR3 extends over 12 amino acids. V was clipped by 6 bases and J by 3 bases, with 9 bases between them. CDR3 in amino acids: CASSFVIYEQYF. CDR3 coding DNA: TGTGCCAGCAGCTTCGTAATCTACGAGCAGTACTTC.

The V and J genes are TRBV28 and TRBJ1-3; D is undetermined. V lost 6 bases, J lost 0 bases, and 6 bases lay in between. CDR3 length equals 13 residues. CDR1 is MDHEN and CDR2 is SYDVKM in the germline V gene. The CDR3 nucleotides are TGTGCCAGCAGGTTCTACTCTGGAAACACCATATATTTT. Translating gives CASRFYSGNTIYF.

The rearrangement uses TRBV3-1 (or the pseudogene TRBV3-2) and TRBJ1-3, with a possible D match to TRBD1 (6 bases). This CDR3 is 17 amino acids long. Trimming took 3 bases from V and 2 from J, leaving 17 bases between them. Looked up from germline, CDR1 is LGHDT and CDR2 is YNNKEL (reference sequence). As DNA, the CDR3 is TGTGCCAGCAGCCAGCAAGCTCTGACAGGAGCTGGAAACACCATATATTTT. It specifies CASSQQALTGAGNTIYF.

The chain links TRBV27 to TRBJ1-2, with 7 positions matching TRBD1. After removal of 6 bases from V and 8 bases from J, the junction contained 6 bases not matched to a gene. The CDR3 runs to 12 residues. Looked up from germline, CDR1 is MNHEY and CDR2 is SMNVEV (reference sequence). DNA of the CDR3: TGTGCCAGCAGCACAGGGGTTAACGGCTACACCTTC. This encodes CASSTGVNGYTF.

Concerning this clone itself: The germline gene is not matched at one end of the junction; a read error may be the cause. The chain is built from TRBV9 and TRBJ2-1, with 11 positions matching TRBD2. Germline values: CDR1 SGDLS, CDR2 YYNGEE. The CDR3 runs 14 residues. As DNA, the CDR3 is TGTGCCAGCAGCGCAGCTAGCGGGGGGACCCAACGCCTCTTC. Protein sequence: CASSAASGGTQRLF.

This clone was seen a single time. The chain links TRBV7-2 to TRBJ2-5; 7 positions agree with TRBD1. The junction had 7 bases not matched to a gene; V was cut back by 5 bases and J by 1 base. The CDR3 totals 15 residues. Germline CDR1 is SGHTA and CDR2 is FQGNSA. The CDR3 bases are TGTGCCAGCAGCCACAGGGGAGAAGGCCAAGAGACCCAGTACTTC. Translation gives CASSHRGEGQETQYF. The variable domain in full, with the rest retrieved from reference TRBV7-2 and TRBJ2-5, is GAGVSQSPSNKVTEKGKDVELRCDPISGHTALYWYRQSLGQGLEFLIYFQGNSAPDKSGLPSDRFSAERTGGSVSTLTIQRTQQEDSAVYLCASSHRGEGQETQYFGPGTRLLVL.

This chain links TRBV5-5 with TRBJ2-7; 10 bases are shared with TRBD2. Germline CDR1 SGHKS, CDR2 YYEKEE (reference sequence). The trim removed 4 bases at V and 0 bases at J, leaving 13 bases unmatched. This CDR3 region has 18 residues. CDR3 nucleotide sequence: TGTGCCAGCAGCCCCTGGGTTAGCGGGGGGTCTAGCTCCTACGAGCAGTACTTC. This encodes CASSPWVSGGSSSYEQYF. The full variable domain, in which reference TRBV5-5 and TRBJ2-7 provide the parts outside the CDR3, is DAGVTQSPTHLIKTRGQQVTLRCSPISGHKSVSWYQQVLGQGPQFIFQYYEKEERGRGNFPDRFSARQFPNYSSELNVNALLLGDSALYLCASSPWVSGGSSSYEQYFGPGTRLTVT.

The CDR3 DNA follows: TGTGCCACCAGTGACGCAAGCCCGGTCAATGAGCAGTTCTTC. It translates to CATSDASPVNEQFF. The chain has TRBV24-1 and TRBJ2-1; unclear D gene. This CDR3 is built from 14 residues. CDR1 KGHDR and CDR2 SFDVKD come from the germline V gene. The ends were cut back, 4 bases at V and 6 bases at J, with 12 bases in the middle.